One T cell receptor (beta chain) is described in this entry. In the study's own analysis: Amplification of reference gene primers provided the estimated nucleated cell counts. TCRdb's table, derived via immunoSEQ multiplex PCR, lists solely in-frame clones and lacks some. From that table come the V and J calls and clone size; the DNA was used to work out D and trimming. The data contain 140,000 to 150,000 clones, approximately 91% of them singletons. These data originate in a study of blood T cell repertoires in COVID-19. Study summary: T cells, B-cell-depleted T cells, or PBMCs provided the cDNA or gDNA that served as material.

Germline-derived CDR1 and CDR2 are LGHDT and YNNKEL (reference sequence). After removal of 4 bases from V and 5 bases from J, the junction contained 10 bases not matched to a gene. This CDR3 is built from 16 residues. Sequencing used peripheral blood. V usage is TRBV3-1 (or the pseudogene TRBV3-2) and J usage is TRBJ2-3; 9 bases match TRBD1. The clonotype was recovered from a man aged 70 or older with acute or convalescent COVID-19. Here the CDR3 DNA reads TGTGCCAGCAGCCGAAAAGGGACAGGGCAGGGAGATACGCAGTATTTT. It codes for CASSRKGTGQGDTQYF.